This T cell receptor (beta chain) was identified during a study of shared T cell receptors in the human thymus. CDR3 length: 14 residues. Deletions cut 4 bases from V and 1 base from J, with 10 bases between. In germline, CDR1 is SGHVS, CDR2 FQNEAQ. This clone was recorded once. Clones were sequenced by immunoSEQ multiplex PCR, and TCRdb holds only the in-frame ones, with some missing. The sample records some 700,000 clones, around 85% being singletons. The same data also went into a second study, on human thymus T cells. As that study records: Obtained as resections during corrective heart surgery, the thymus tissue was then studied.

V usage is TRBV7-8 and J usage is TRBJ1-1; D uncertain. This TCR came from a girl under three years old with a congenital heart defect. Material: thymocytes. CDR3 sequence reads: CASSSVARNTEAFF. As DNA, the CDR3 is TGTGCCAGCAGCTCCGTCGCCAGGAACACTGAAGCTTTCTTT.